These T cell receptor beta chains were read from a single sample in a study of T cell responses to AZD1222 COVID-19 vaccine. Clones were sequenced by immunoSEQ multiplex PCR, and TCRdb holds only the in-frame ones, with some missing. The sample holds 110,000 to 150,000 clones; roughly 93% are singletons and the top ten take under 6.5%. The sample here was peripheral blood, taken on day 0 of AZD1222 vaccination. The receptors shown here come from an adult in good health. The CDR3 runs from the conserved cysteine through the conserved F or W. The order of the fields is clone size, V gene, J gene, D gene, CDR3 DNA, CDR3 protein. A D gene is named only where the DNA matches it firmly. Clone sizes are given selectively: once, few, many, or a class where the clone is expanded.

size: .
V: TRBV19
J: TRBJ1-1
D: .
DNA: TGTGCCAGTTCGGGACAATCCGAAGCTTTCTTT
CDR3: CASSGQSEAFF

size: .
V: TRBV19
J: TRBJ2-3
D: .
DNA: TGTGCCAGTAGCCAGAATACAGATACGCAGTATTTT
CDR3: CASSQNTDTQYF

size: .
V: TRBV5-6
J: TRBJ1-5
D: .
DNA: TGTGCCAGCAGCTTAGGGGTCAGCAGAAGCAATCAGCCCCAGCATTTT
CDR3: CASSLGVSRSNQPQHF

size: .
V: TRBV5-1
J: TRBJ1-2
D: .
DNA: TGCGCCAGCAGCTTGTTAGGGGAAAGCGGCTATGGCTACACCTTC
CDR3: CASSLLGESGYGYTF

size: .
V: TRBV18
J: TRBJ2-1
D: .
DNA: TGTGCCAGCTCGGGACCACTCTCCTACAATGAGCAGTTCTTC
CDR3: CASSGPLSYNEQFF

size: .
V: TRBV10-2
J: TRBJ2-7
D: .
DNA: TGCGCCAGCAGTGACTCGGGGGAGCAGTACTTC
CDR3: CASSDSGEQYF

size: .
V: TRBV6-5
J: TRBJ2-1
D: TRBD2
DNA: TGTGCCAGCAGTTACTCTAGCGGGAGTTTTTACAATGAGCAGTTCTTC
CDR3: CASSYSSGSFYNEQFF

size: .
V: TRBV18
J: TRBJ1-3
D: TRBD1
DNA: TGTGCCAGCTCACCACTACAGGGGGAGGCAGGAAACACCATATATTTT
CDR3: CASSPLQGEAGNTIYF

size: .
V: TRBV28
J: TRBJ1-2
D: TRBD1
DNA: TGTGCCAGCAGGCTCGCTGCCGGGACAGATACTAACTATGGCTACACCTTC
CDR3: CASRLAAGTDTNYGYTF

size: .
V: TRBV6-5
J: TRBJ2-3
D: .
DNA: TGTGCCAGCAGTTACTCGAGAGGGAGTTCAGATACGCAGTATTTT
CDR3: CASSYSRGSSDTQYF

size: .
V: TRBV4-1
J: TRBJ1-1
D: .
DNA: TGCGCCAGCAGCCAAGATTCGGGGCACGACACTGAAGCTTTCTTT
CDR3: CASSQDSGHDTEAFF

size: .
V: TRBV7-3
J: TRBJ2-3
D: TRBD1
DNA: TGTGCCAGCAGCTCGACAGGGGGCCTAGCAGGGGGCACAGATACGCAGTATTTT
CDR3: CASSSTGGLAGGTDTQYF

size: .
V: TRBV5-4
J: TRBJ1-3
D: .
DNA: TGTGCCAGCAGCTTGCAGGGCTCTGGAAACACCATATATTTT
CDR3: CASSLQGSGNTIYF

size: .
V: TRBV2
J: TRBJ1-3
D: .
DNA: TGTGCCAGCCTCACTGCCGGGGCTGGAAACACCATATATTTT
CDR3: CASLTAGAGNTIYF

size: .
V: TRBV12-3/TRBV12-4
J: TRBJ1-6
D: .
DNA: TGTGCCAGTGGACGGTCCTATAATTCACCCCTCCACTTT
CDR3: CASGRSYNSPLHF

size: .
V: TRBV5-4
J: TRBJ2-1
D: TRBD2
DNA: TGTGCCAGCAGGAGTCCAGCGGGAGATGACAATGAGCAGTTCTTC
CDR3: CASRSPAGDDNEQFF

size: .
V: TRBV11-3
J: TRBJ2-3
D: .
DNA: TGTGCCAGCAGCTTAGACCTCACAGATACGCAGTATTTT
CDR3: CASSLDLTDTQYF

size: .
V: TRBV30
J: TRBJ2-1
D: .
DNA: TGTGCCGGTAATGAGCAGTTCTTC
CDR3: CAGNEQFF

size: .
V: TRBV19
J: TRBJ2-2
D: .
DNA: TGTGCCAGTAGCTTCGGACGGAACACCGGGGAGCTGTTTTTT
CDR3: CASSFGRNTGELFF

size: .
V: TRBV5-4
J: TRBJ1-5
D: .
DNA: TGTGCCAGCAGCTTGGACGGGGACGGGAGCAATCAGCCCCAGCATTTT
CDR3: CASSLDGDGSNQPQHF

size: .
V: TRBV10-2
J: TRBJ2-5
D: TRBD1
DNA: TGCGCCAGCTTGGGACAGGGACAAGAGACCCAGTACTTC
CDR3: CASLGQGQETQYF

size: .
V: TRBV5-1
J: TRBJ1-2
D: TRBD1
DNA: TGCGCCAGCAGCCCCGGGACAGAGGGAGCTGGCTACACCTTC
CDR3: CASSPGTEGAGYTF

size: .
V: TRBV6-5
J: TRBJ1-1
D: TRBD1
DNA: TGTGCCAGCAGAGTGACAGGGGCGAACACTGAAGCTTTCTTT
CDR3: CASRVTGANTEAFF

size: .
V: TRBV5-1
J: TRBJ2-2
D: TRBD1
DNA: TGCGCCAGCAGCCCAAGGACAGGGAACACCGGGGAGCTGTTTTTT
CDR3: CASSPRTGNTGELFF

size: once
V: TRBV2
J: TRBJ1-2
D: .
DNA: TGTGCCAGCAGTGAAAGGGGGTCGGGAGCTAACTATGGCTACACCTTC
CDR3: CASSERGSGANYGYTF

size: .
V: TRBV28
J: TRBJ2-7
D: TRBD2
DNA: TGTGCCAGCAGTTTCGGTCGGGGGGGCTACGAGCAGTACTTC
CDR3: CASSFGRGGYEQYF

size: .
V: TRBV6-1
J: TRBJ2-1
D: .
DNA: TGTGCCAGCAGTGAATTTTTCTACAATGAGCAGTTCTTC
CDR3: CASSEFFYNEQFF

size: .
V: TRBV7-8
J: TRBJ2-2
D: .
DNA: TGTGCCAGCAGCTCGACCCCGAGGGGGTCGAACACCGGGGAGCTGTTTTTT
CDR3: CASSSTPRGSNTGELFF

size: .
V: TRBV7-6
J: TRBJ1-5
D: .
DNA: TGTGCCAGCAGTTACGAAAGGACAGAGTACAATCAGCCCCAGCATTTT
CDR3: CASSYERTEYNQPQHF

size: once
V: TRBV18
J: TRBJ2-1
D: .
DNA: TGTGCCAGCTCACCCCCCGGTAGCAGCTCCTACAATGAGCAGTTCTTC
CDR3: CASSPPGSSSYNEQFF

size: .
V: TRBV12-3/TRBV12-4
J: TRBJ1-1
D: .
DNA: TGTGCCAGCAGTTTAGGGAACACTGAAGCTTTCTTT
CDR3: CASSLGNTEAFF

size: .
V: TRBV6-1
J: TRBJ2-7
D: TRBD2
DNA: TGTGCCAGCAGTGCCAGGGTGAGCGGGAGGCCCTACGAGCAGTACTTC
CDR3: CASSARVSGRPYEQYF

size: .
V: TRBV19
J: TRBJ1-1
D: .
DNA: TGTGCCAGTAGGGAACAGGGAACCCGAAGGACTGAAGCTTTCTTT
CDR3: CASREQGTRRTEAFF

size: .
V: TRBV2
J: TRBJ2-1
D: .
DNA: TGTGCCAGCAGTGTCGGCAGTTACAATGAGCAGTTCTTC
CDR3: CASSVGSYNEQFF

size: .
V: TRBV6-6
J: TRBJ1-2
D: TRBD1
DNA: TGTGCCAGCAGTGACAGGGGCCCAGACTATGGCTACACCTTC
CDR3: CASSDRGPDYGYTF

size: .
V: TRBV18
J: TRBJ2-5
D: .
DNA: TGTGCCAGCTCACCAGGGGGGCAGACCCAGTACTTC
CDR3: CASSPGGQTQYF

size: few
V: TRBV12-5
J: TRBJ2-2
D: TRBD1
DNA: TGTGCTAGTGGTTTGGGACAGGGGAACACCGGGGAGCTGTTTTTT
CDR3: CASGLGQGNTGELFF

size: .
V: TRBV12-3/TRBV12-4
J: TRBJ1-5
D: .
DNA: TGTGCCAGCAGTACCGAGGGAGGGGAGCCCCAGCATTTT
CDR3: CASSTEGGEPQHF

size: .
V: TRBV5-1
J: TRBJ2-1
D: .
DNA: TGCGCCAGCAGCTTGGCCCAGGGAGGAGAGGGTGAGCAGTTCTTC
CDR3: CASSLAQGGEGEQFF

size: once
V: TRBV5-1
J: TRBJ1-3
D: .
DNA: TGCGCCAGCAGCTTGGGTGGTTTTGGAAACACCATATATTTT
CDR3: CASSLGGFGNTIYF

size: .
V: TRBV13
J: TRBJ2-3
D: TRBD2
DNA: TGTGCCAGCAGCTTAGGCGGGGGGGGAAGGGCAGATACGCAGTATTTT
CDR3: CASSLGGGGRADTQYF

size: .
V: TRBV16
J: TRBJ1-2
D: .
DNA: TGTGCCAGCTGCCCCGGACAGTCCGAAACCTATGGCTACACCTTC
CDR3: CASCPGQSETYGYTF

size: .
V: TRBV6-5
J: TRBJ2-7
D: .
DNA: TGTGCCAGCACCGAGGGGAAGCCCTACGAGCAGTACTTC
CDR3: CASTEGKPYEQYF

size: .
V: TRBV24-1
J: TRBJ1-1
D: .
DNA: TGTGCCACCACTGGGGCGAGGGGCACTGAAGCTTTCTTT
CDR3: CATTGARGTEAFF

size: .
V: TRBV11-2
J: TRBJ1-1
D: .
DNA: TGTGCCAGCAGCTTGAGGGTCGACACTGAAGCTTTCTTT
CDR3: CASSLRVDTEAFF

size: .
V: TRBV12-3/TRBV12-4
J: TRBJ1-1
D: .
DNA: TGTGCCAGCCAAGCGTACACTGAAGCTTTCTTT
CDR3: CASQAYTEAFF

size: .
V: TRBV5-4
J: TRBJ1-2
D: .
DNA: TGTGCCAGCAGCTTGACGAGGGGAACCTATGGCTACACCTTC
CDR3: CASSLTRGTYGYTF

size: once
V: TRBV19
J: TRBJ2-3
D: TRBD2
DNA: TGTGCCAGTAGTATGCCCGGACTAGCGGGGAACACAGATACGCAGTATTTT
CDR3: CASSMPGLAGNTDTQYF

size: .
V: TRBV6-5
J: TRBJ2-7
D: .
DNA: TGTGCCAGCAGCACTAGCTTCATCTACGAGCAGTACTTC
CDR3: CASSTSFIYEQYF

size: .
V: TRBV5-1
J: TRBJ2-7
D: TRBD1
DNA: TGCGCCAGCAGCTTGTTCGACAGGGTGAGTGAGCAGTACTTC
CDR3: CASSLFDRVSEQYF

size: .
V: TRBV28
J: TRBJ1-1
D: .
DNA: TGTGCCAGCAGACAGGGTGGGAATACTGAAGCTTTCTTT
CDR3: CASRQGGNTEAFF

size: few
V: TRBV10-3
J: TRBJ2-1
D: .
DNA: TGTGCCATCAAACCCCATCCCGGGAGCGAGGGTGAGCAGTTCTTC
CDR3: CAIKPHPGSEGEQFF

size: .
V: TRBV5-6
J: TRBJ1-2
D: .
DNA: TGTGCCAGCAGCCGTGCGGGATTTTCTATGAGCTACACCTTC
CDR3: CASSRAGFSMSYTF

size: .
V: TRBV7-9
J: TRBJ2-7
D: TRBD1
DNA: TGTGCCAGCAGCCCCGGGACAGGGGGCTACGAGCAGTACTTC
CDR3: CASSPGTGGYEQYF

size: .
V: TRBV3-1/TRBV3-2
J: TRBJ2-7
D: .
DNA: TGTGCCAGCAGCCACCTACTGGCCTTTAGCGGTTACGAGCAGTACTTC
CDR3: CASSHLLAFSGYEQYF

size: .
V: TRBV19
J: TRBJ1-2
D: .
DNA: TGTGCCAGTAGTTCGGGGGACACAAACTATGGCTACACCTTC
CDR3: CASSSGDTNYGYTF

size: .
V: TRBV6-5
J: TRBJ1-2
D: TRBD1
DNA: TGTGCCAGCAGGGGACAGGGGGCAGATGGCTACACCTTC
CDR3: CASRGQGADGYTF

size: .
V: TRBV27
J: TRBJ2-7
D: .
DNA: TGTGCCAGCAGTTTATTGGTGGGCCCCTACGAGCAGTACTTC
CDR3: CASSLLVGPYEQYF